These 13 T cell receptor beta chains were sequenced from one sample in a study of beta chain features in type 1 diabetes. The study reverse transcribed the entire isolated RNA, so it sequenced expressed TCRB transcripts. Measured with immunoSEQ multiplex PCR; TCRdb has only the in-frame clones, and not every one. The repertoire holds about 250,000 clones, 13% to 15% seen once, with around 0.03% in the top ten. Sequenced material: naive CD4+ T cells from blood. The receptors shown here come from a woman in her forties in good health.

The chain recombines TRBV2 with TRBJ1-4; D possibly corresponds to TRBD1 (5 bases). Germline V gene data show CDR1 as SNHLY and CDR2 as FYNNEI. V dropped 6 bases and J dropped 2 bases, with 10 bases sitting between them. The CDR3 has 14 amino acids. The CDR3 region is CASREGSTNEKLFF. The CDR3 DNA reads TGTGCCAGCAGGGAGGGGTCGACTAATGAAAAACTGTTTTTT.

This clone was seen only a few times. The V call is TRBV5-1, the J call TRBJ1-2; D is uncertain. This CDR3 has 13 residues. Germline V gene lookup returns CDR1 SGHRS and CDR2 YFSETQ. Trimming removed 4 bases at V and 4 bases at J, with 11 bases between. The CDR3 sequence: CASSLDGLYGYTF. The CDR3 nucleotides are TGCGCCAGCAGCCTGGACGGACTCTATGGCTACACCTTC.

The chain combines TRBV18 with TRBJ1-4; no definite D call. CDR3 length: 15 amino acids. Germline-derived CDR1 and CDR2 are KGHSH and LQKENI. Trimming removed 1 base from V and 1 base from J, with 7 bases in between. Written as DNA, the CDR3 is TGTGCCAGCTCACCACGCGGCATAACTAATGAAAAACTGTTTTTT. It yields the protein CASSPRGITNEKLFF.

As for this clone: Other DNA variants within this sample encode the same CDR3. CDR3 coding DNA: TGTGCCAGCAGTTACTCTCGGGGAAACACCATATATTTT. The encoded protein is CASSYSRGNTIYF. This rearrangement joins TRBV6-5 to TRBJ1-3, with D unclear. V shed 0 bases and J shed 4 bases, with 4 bases lying between them. From germline, CDR1 is MNHEY and CDR2 SVGAGI. This CDR3 has 13 amino acids.

The rearrangement links TRBV19 to TRBJ1-1; D is ambiguous. Germline V gives CDR1 LNHDA, CDR2 SQIVND (reference sequence). Deletions cut 6 bases from V and 1 base from J, with 15 bases between. CDR3 length: 15 amino acids. CDR3 sequence (DNA): TGTGCCAGTAGCCCTCGGCCCCTAGCGAACACTGAAGCTTTCTTT. Its protein product is CASSPRPLANTEAFF.

Only a few counts were recorded for this clone. Written as DNA, the CDR3 is TGTGCCAGCAGCCCAAACAGGGGAGATACGCAGTATTTT. Translating gives CASSPNRGDTQYF. The rearrangement uses TRBV7-2 and TRBJ2-3; 7 bases are shared with TRBD1. CDR3 size: 13 residues. The germline V gene has CDR1 SGHTA and CDR2 FQGNSA. V dropped 5 bases and J dropped 5; count of bases not matched to a gene: 4.

This clone was counted only a few times. V and J are TRBV27 and TRBJ1-2; D is unclear. The V gene lost 5 bases and the J gene lost 4 bases, with 14 bases spanning the gap. This CDR3 has 14 amino acids. CDR1 and CDR2 from the germline V gene are MNHEY and SMNVEV (reference sequence). In DNA, the CDR3 is TGTGCCAGCAGTCCTGGAAGGAGGGCCTATGGCTACACCTTC. The encoded protein is CASSPGRRAYGYTF.

Only a few counts were recorded for this clone. The chain couples TRBV7-2 to TRBJ2-1; TRBD1 agrees at 8 bases. Germline CDR1 is SGHTA and CDR2 is FQGNSA. Losses at the gene ends were 1 base for V and 8 bases for J; bases not matched to a gene: 1. The CDR3 spans 13 residues. The CDR3: CASSLDRGYEQFF. Here the CDR3 DNA reads TGTGCCAGCAGCTTAGACAGGGGGTATGAGCAGTTCTTC.

This clone has just a few counts. The chain joins TRBV7-9 to TRBJ1-6; D unclear. The CDR3 has 16 residues. Looked up from germline, CDR1 is SEHNR and CDR2 is FQNEAQ (reference sequence). Trimming pared 5 bases from V and 0 bases from J, leaving 11 bases between. DNA for the CDR3: TGTGCCAGCAGCCCACAGAAAAGCTCCTATAATTCACCCCTCCACTTT. This sequence encodes CASSPQKSSYNSPLHF.

This clone showed up just a few times. CDR3 sequence (DNA): TGTGCCAGTAGAGAGGACAGGGATAGAGAAGCTTTCTTT. As protein: CASREDRDREAFF. The rearrangement links TRBV19 to TRBJ1-1; 8 bases map to TRBD1. Losses at the gene ends were 6 bases for V and 8 bases for J; bases not matched to a gene: 8. The germline V gene has CDR1 LNHDA and CDR2 SQIVND (reference sequence). The CDR3 runs 13 residues.

This clone has a handful of counts. The gene calls are TRBV6-6 and TRBJ2-2; a possible D gene is TRBD1 (5 bases). There are 14 residues in the CDR3. Germline values: CDR1 MNHNY, CDR2 SVGAGI (reference sequence). Deletions cut 6 bases from V and 6 bases from J, with 14 bases between. The CDR3 reads CASSRVSGPGELFF. The DNA of the CDR3 is TGTGCCAGCAGCAGGGTATCAGGCCCCGGGGAGCTGTTTTTT.

This clone was counted between two and nine times. This chain links TRBV7-2 with TRBJ2-3; 7 bases line up with TRBD2. Germline V gives CDR1 SGHTA, CDR2 FQGNSA. V trimming: 2 bases; J trimming: 0 bases; junction bases outside the gene matches: 5. The CDR3 is 16 residues long. The CDR3 DNA is TGTGCCAGCAGCTTACGGCTAGCGGAGAGCACAGATACGCAGTATTTT. Translating it yields CASSLRLAESTDTQYF.

The chain uses TRBV14 and TRBJ1-1, with TRBD1 as a possible D gene (6 bases). The CDR3 spans 15 residues. V lost 5 bases to trimming and J lost 1 base, with 14 bases between them. Germline CDR1 is SGHDN and CDR2 is FVKESK. DNA for the CDR3: TGTGCCAGCAGCAAACAGGGCTGGTCGAACACTGAAGCTTTCTTT. Amino acids: CASSKQGWSNTEAFF.